This TCR beta chain was documented in a study of regulatory T cells in long-lasting Graves disease (dated by TCRdb to the early 2020s). Looking at the study overall: Persistent Graves' disease meant more than 5 years of antithyroid drug treatment with TSH receptor autoantibodies that stayed positive. This study used TCR sequencing and RNA sequencing of peripheral blood to compare persistent Graves' disease patients against newly diagnosed Graves' disease patients. The study took place in China and was registered as a clinical trial. On average, persistent Graves' disease patients in the clinical cohort had been on antithyroid drugs for about 10.3 years. A total of around 35 samples underwent TCR sequencing, from about 13 patients with persistent Graves' disease and roughly 20 patients with newly diagnosed Graves' disease. Overall study outcomes, separate from this receptor: The study examined only peripheral blood because the primary lesion, thyroid tissue, could not be accessed. As a limitation, the authors acknowledged that the small sample size may reduce accuracy. Compared with newly diagnosed patients, persistent Graves' disease patients had lower TCR Shannon entropy and fewer highly expanded clones, which suggests clonal expansion. Persistent patients shared more public clonotypes among themselves (around 3,000) than newly diagnosed patients did (about 1,000). Only the TCR beta chain was sequenced and analyzed.

Taken with the paper, the label for time point translates to: persistent/refractory GD, antithyroid drugs over 5 years with positive TRAb. RNA was extracted from PBMCs in TRIzol for both TCR sequencing and RNA sequencing. The diagnosis of Graves' disease was made according to American Thyroid Association guidelines. Patients were recruited from an endocrinology department in Xi'an, China. From each patient, approximately 10 milliliters of peripheral blood was collected into an EDTA anticoagulant tube. Ficoll Paque Plus density gradient separation was used to isolate PBMCs, and no further T cell sorting was done. An Agilent 2100 Bioanalyzer and agarose gel were used to check RNA quality, and a NanoDrop 2000 was used to measure RNA concentration. A note on this clonotype: It has no known antigen specificity. No quality values exist for individual bases; no much larger clone is one base distant.

Libraries were made using multiplex PCR. Sequencing took place on an Illumina HiSeq 4000. To build TCR beta libraries, CDR3 regions were amplified by Arm-PCR using iRepertoire HTBI primers. Before sequencing, the PCR products went through gel purification. The study's processing was this. A total of 60 to 80 TRBV and 14 TRBJ segments were identified across samples and were used for gene usage analysis of CDR3 amino acid clonotypes. Filtered high-quality paired reads were merged into contigs using COPE and FqMerger. BLAST was used to align contigs to the IMGT TRBV, TRBD and TRBJ reference genes, and CDR3 was defined following IMGT. Any clonotype with a frequency above 0.1% was classified as a highly expanded clone. Shannon entropy served as the measure of repertoire diversity, while the Gini coefficient captured V-J evenness. A clonotype found in more than one individual was treated as public. The raw public data were reprocessed by TCRdb itself: fastp quality trimming at Q25, MiXCR clonotype calling, in-frame beta chains only. Records with the same CDR3 protein are collapsed into one entry carrying the most frequent genes and DNA. In this record, the V and J calls reflect TCRdb's handling and not the investigators' own analysis. Across this sample there are 400,000 to 600,000 distinct CDR3 sequences, with about 22% seen only once. Clones ranked in the top ten supply approximately 6.4% of the sample.

The TCR was taken from a female donor with Graves disease. Here the sequenced sample was peripheral blood mononuclear cells (PBMCs), taken when the disease was refractory, from a patient treated with antithyroid drugs.

The CDR3 sequence is CASSRGGPGAPGEQYF. The base sequence is TGTGCCAGCAGCCGCGGGGGGCCAGGGGCTCCGGGCGAGCAGTACTTC. The chain is encoded by TRBV3-1 joined to TRBJ2-7, with TRBD2 identical over 8 junction bases. CDR1 and CDR2 are read off the germline V gene (reference sequence) as LGHDT and YNNKEL. Reading from cysteine to phenylalanine, the CDR3 counts 16 amino acids. The kept DNA is CDR3 alone, 48 bases in frame from the first base. Trimming removed 4 bases from V and 6 bases from J; the gene matches leave 14 bases unexplained.